What follows are 9 T cell receptor beta chains derived from one specimen sequenced in a study of regulatory T cells in long-lasting Graves disease. Construction of TCR beta libraries relied on iRepertoire HTBI primers and on Arm-PCR targeting CDR3 regions. In TCRdb, the multiplex PCR reads were re-called with MiXCR into one record per CDR3 protein. Of around 450,000 distinct CDR3 sequences in the sample, 15% to 20% are singletons; the top ten hold 12%. Stated time point: newly diagnosed GD, antithyroid drugs for less than 3 months. Construction of the TCR library relied on RNA isolated from PBMCs. These same records also appear under a second study, on T cells in Graves' hyperthyroidism and ophthalmopathy.

Sequencing used peripheral blood mononuclear cells (PBMCs), obtained at new diagnosis, from a patient treated with antithyroid drugs. The receptor set was obtained from a man aged 40-50 years with Graves disease.

Ten or more counts support this clonotype. This chain joins TRBV12-3 or TRBV12-4 and TRBJ2-1; 11 nucleotides agree with TRBD2. V shed 6 bases, J shed 0 bases, and the junction held 7 bases outside the gene matches. The CDR3 extends over 17 amino acids. The CDR3 nucleotides read TGTGCCAGCAGACCCGGGACTAGCGGCAGCTCCTACAATGAGCAGTTCTTC. It codes for CASRPGTSGSSYNEQFF.

This clonotype showed up many times. The chain carries TRBV28 and TRBJ2-7, with 11 nucleotides matching TRBD1. CDR3 length equals 16 residues. The germline CDR1 and CDR2 sequences are MDHEN and SYDVKM. With V trimmed by 3 bases and J by 7 bases, 11 bases remained unmatched. The CDR3 sequence is CASSLRSGTGGSEQYF. The CDR3 coding sequence is TGTGCCAGCAGTTTGCGGTCAGGGACAGGGGGGTCGGAGCAGTACTTC.

The chain joins TRBV10-3 to TRBJ2-7, with 10 bases fitting TRBD1. V lost 9 bases, J lost 5 bases, and 7 bases stayed unmatched. In germline, CDR1 is ENHRY, CDR2 SYGVKD. This CDR3 contains 13 residues. The CDR3 loop is CAISGTGAHEQYF. Here the CDR3 DNA reads TGTGCCATTTCCGGGACAGGGGCCCACGAGCAGTACTTC.

The CDR3: CASGSISGANVLTF. CDR3 coding DNA: TGTGCCAGCGGAAGTATTTCCGGGGCCAACGTCCTGACTTTC. J is TRBJ2-6 and V is TRBV13; D call uncertain. The CDR3 is 14 residues long. Germline CDR1 reads PRHDT; CDR2 reads FYEKMQ (reference sequence). The V end was cut by 8 bases, the J end by 4 bases, with 12 bases between.

This clonotype appeared many times. This chain joins TRBV12-3 or TRBV12-4 and TRBJ2-1, with 8 bases aligning to TRBD1. This CDR3 has 15 residues. J lost 6 bases, V lost 9 bases, and 13 bases had no gene match. The CDR3 here is CASRSTSGGRNEQFF. DNA for the CDR3: TGTGCCAGTCGCTCCACCTCAGGGGGCCGCAATGAGCAGTTCTTC.

This clonotype was observed at least ten times. The rearrangement uses TRBV6-2 or TRBV6-3 and TRBJ1-1, with D uncertain. V gave up 0 bases and J gave up 1 base, with 9 bases separating them. CDR1 MNHEY and CDR2 SVGEGT come from the germline V gene. The CDR3 sequence is 15 residues long. As DNA, the CDR3 is TGTGCCAGCAGTTACTCGGAAACAGCGAACACTGAAGCTTTCTTT. This gives the protein CASSYSETANTEAFF.

This clonotype was counted only a few times. The rearrangement joins TRBV12-3 or TRBV12-4 to TRBJ2-1, with unresolved D. The V end was cut by 5 bases, the J end by 3 bases, with 14 bases between. The CDR3 extends over 15 amino acids. The CDR3: CASSVFRTGYNEQFF. CDR3 nucleotides: TGTGCCAGCAGTGTGTTTAGGACGGGCTACAATGAGCAGTTCTTC.

The V gene is TRBV6-1, the J gene TRBJ2-7, with 14 bases matching TRBD2. The germline V gene has CDR1 MNHNS and CDR2 SASEGT. J lost 5 bases, V lost 6 bases, and 6 bases had no gene match. This CDR3 comprises 15 residues. The CDR3 sequence is CASRGLAGASHEQYF. The DNA for the CDR3 is TGTGCCAGCAGGGGACTAGCGGGAGCGAGCCACGAGCAGTACTTC.

This clonotype was counted ten times or more. In nucleotides, the CDR3 is TGTGCCAGCAGCAGAGGGCGGGGTCAAGAGACCCAGTACTTC. Amino acid sequence: CASSRGRGQETQYF. The chain joins TRBV11-2 to TRBJ2-5, with D perhaps matching TRBD2 (6 bases). This CDR3 is built from 14 residues. The ends were cut back, 5 bases at V and 2 bases at J, with 12 bases in the middle. Per germline, CDR1 SGHAT and CDR2 FQNNGV.